This TCR beta chain was found in a study of CXCR3-negative and CXCR3-positive naive CD8 T cells. Broader study findings: Sequencing showed both naive subsets with comparably high diversity, and memory CD8+ cells much lower. More hydrophobic TRB CDR3s were found in CXCR3-positive naive cells than in CXCR3-negative naive cells. Researchers reported similar TRBV-TRBJ usage in naive CXCR3-negative and CXCR3-positive cells, though memory differed.

CDR3 length equals 12 residues. Germline V lookup: CDR1 SEHNR, CDR2 FQNEAQ (reference sequence). The TRB cDNA libraries were prepared by 5' RACE with UMI labels. TCRdb reanalyzed the 5' RACE reads and collapses them to one entry per CDR3 protein, without DNA. This table lists roughly 110,000 distinct CDR3 sequences. Concerning this clonotype itself: The antigen is undetermined.

Input material: naive CXCR3+ CD8+ T cells from blood. Subset reported: CD45RO-CCR7+CD27+CD95- naive CD8+ T cells expressing CXCR3 (TNR3+). The chain uses TRBV7-9 and TRBJ2-1. The sequence derives from a human donor in good health. Some clones in this sample may be carry-over from other donors' samples. CDR3 loop: CASSLNSGEQFF.